The 10 T cell receptor beta chains below were found in one sample sequenced in a study of human T cells and chemical hapten exposure. The time point is: patch test 2, 6 weeks after DPC sensitization. Treatment specified: therapeutic diphenylcyclopropenone sensitization with weekly scalp DPC. TCRdb called the RACE reads again in MiXCR, with one record for every CDR3 protein. This sample yields approximately 97,000 distinct CDR3 sequences, of which 10% to 12% are seen a single time; 2.5% to 4% belongs to the top ten. The sample was whole blood, taken in connection with sensitization to the hapten diphenylcyclopropenone (DPC). Receptors originate from a woman in her thirties or forties with alopecia areata. Some clones in this sample may be carry-over from other donors' samples.

V and J are TRBV29-1 and TRBJ2-1; D ambiguous. The ends were cut back, 6 bases at V and 8 bases at J, with 14 bases in the middle. CDR1 and CDR2 from the germline V gene are SQVTM and ANQGSEA. This CDR3 comprises 12 residues. This chain's CDR3 is CSVDVTLDEQFF. CDR3 DNA: TGCAGCGTGGATGTTACTCTGGATGAGCAGTTCTTC.

This clonotype was detected many times. V is TRBV6-2 or TRBV6-3 and J is TRBJ2-3, with 8 bases fitting TRBD2. Per the germline V gene, CDR1 is MNHEY and CDR2 is SVGEGT. J lost 4 bases, V lost 4 bases, and 4 bases had no gene match. The CDR3 contains 14 residues. CDR3: CASSSGLGPDTQYF. CDR3 nucleotides: TGTGCCAGCAGTTCGGGACTAGGCCCAGATACGCAGTATTTT.

The chain couples TRBV20-1 to TRBJ1-4, with TRBD1 as a possible D gene (6 bases). Trimming stripped 7 bases from V and 0 bases from J, with 18 bases between. Germline V CDR1 and CDR2: DFQATT, SNEGSKA (reference sequence). There are 16 residues in the CDR3. In nucleotides, the CDR3 is TGCAGTGTTAACCCAGGGGAGGTCGCAACTAATGAAAAACTGTTTTTT. Translating gives CSVNPGEVATNEKLFF.

This clonotype came up a few times. This chain uses TRBV19 with TRBJ2-1, with 10 bases identical to TRBD2. Germline CDR1 is LNHDA and CDR2 is SQIVND (reference sequence). CDR3 length equals 16 residues. V lost 1 base to trimming and J lost 8 bases; unmatched junction nucleotides: 8. CDR3 loop: CASSIVGLAGVDEQFF. In DNA form, the CDR3 reads TGTGCCAGTAGTATAGTCGGCCTAGCGGGAGTGGATGAGCAGTTCTTC. The full variable domain, with the rest looked up from reference TRBV19 and TRBJ2-1, is DGGITQSPKYLFRKEGQNVTLSCEQNLNHDAMYWYRQDPGQGLRLIYYSQIVNDFQKGDIAEGYSVSREKKESFPLTVTSAQKNPTAFYLCASSIVGLAGVDEQFFGPGTRLTVL.

This clonotype was seen many times. As DNA, the CDR3 is TGTGCCAGCAGCTTAGATTCAGAGACCCAGTACTTC. Its protein is CASSLDSETQYF. The rearrangement uses TRBV11-3 and TRBJ2-5; D uncertain. The CDR3 has 12 amino acids. Germline values: CDR1 SGHNT, CDR2 YENEEA. The germline V and J ends were trimmed by 0 bases and 4 bases, with 3 bases remaining between them.

The chain joins TRBV6-4 to TRBJ1-2; 7 positions match TRBD1. Germline V lookup: CDR1 MRHNA, CDR2 SNTAGT. This CDR3 has 14 residues. V was pared by 3 bases and J by 4 bases, with 5 bases of the junction left unmatched. The DNA of the CDR3 is TGTGCCAGCAGTGAGGGGACAGCGTCCTATGGCTACACCTTC. Its protein is CASSEGTASYGYTF.

This clonotype has only a few counts. The chain uses TRBV7-2 and TRBJ1-1, with D unclear. Per the germline V gene, CDR1 is SGHTA and CDR2 is FQGNSA. V gave up 4 bases and J gave up 5 bases, with 14 bases separating them. This CDR3 has 14 residues. The CDR3: CASSSSTADTEAFF. DNA for the CDR3: TGTGCCAGCAGCTCCTCTACAGCGGATACTGAAGCTTTCTTT.

The table lists this clonotype with a few counts. This chain uses TRBV24-1 with TRBJ2-5, with D possibly called TRBD1 or TRBD2 (5 bases each). This CDR3 is 15 amino acids long. The V gene lost 4 bases and the J gene lost 4 bases, with 15 bases spanning the gap. Germline loops: CDR1 KGHDR, CDR2 SFDVKD. This chain's CDR3 is CATSDPGARRETQYF. The CDR3 nucleotides are TGTGCCACCAGTGACCCCGGGGCCCGCAGAGAGACCCAGTACTTC.

This clonotype was seen more than once but under ten times. The J gene is TRBJ1-5, the V gene TRBV24-1; D uncertain. The CDR3 contains 14 residues. Germline assignment: CDR1 KGHDR and CDR2 SFDVKD. With 3 bases removed from V and 7 bases from J, the gap between germline ends came to 12 bases. Written as DNA, the CDR3 is TGTGCCACCAGTGATCGGCTCGGTGGACAGCCCCAGCATTTT. This encodes CATSDRLGGQPQHF.

This clonotype was seen more than once but under ten times. The chain employs TRBV20-1 and TRBJ2-6; 7 nucleotides match TRBD1. V shed 0 bases, J shed 3 bases, and the junction held 8 bases outside the gene matches. This CDR3 has 17 residues. Germline values: CDR1 DFQATT, CDR2 SNEGSKA (reference sequence). The CDR3, as DNA: TGCAGTGCTAGAGATGGAAGACAGGGCCTTGGGGCCAACGTCCTGACTTTC. As protein: CSARDGRQGLGANVLTF.